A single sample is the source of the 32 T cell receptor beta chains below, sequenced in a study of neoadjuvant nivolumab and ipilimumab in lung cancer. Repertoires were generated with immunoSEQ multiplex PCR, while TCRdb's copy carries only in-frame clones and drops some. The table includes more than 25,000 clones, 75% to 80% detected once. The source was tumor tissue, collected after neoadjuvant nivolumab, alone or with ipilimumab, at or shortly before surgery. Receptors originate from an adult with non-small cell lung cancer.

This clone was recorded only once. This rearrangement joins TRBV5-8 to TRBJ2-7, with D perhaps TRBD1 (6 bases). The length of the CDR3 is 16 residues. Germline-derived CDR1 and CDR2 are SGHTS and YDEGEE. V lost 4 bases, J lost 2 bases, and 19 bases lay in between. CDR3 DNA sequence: TGTGCCAGCAGCCCCTCCTGGGGGCACCGCACCTACGAGCAGTACTTC. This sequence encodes CASSPSWGHRTYEQYF. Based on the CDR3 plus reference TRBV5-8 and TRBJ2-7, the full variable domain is EAGVTQSPTHLIKTRGQQATLRCSPISGHTSVYWYQQALGLGLQFLLWYDEGEERNRGNFPPRFSGRQFPNYSSELNVNALELEDSALYLCASSPSWGHRTYEQYFGPGTRLTVT.

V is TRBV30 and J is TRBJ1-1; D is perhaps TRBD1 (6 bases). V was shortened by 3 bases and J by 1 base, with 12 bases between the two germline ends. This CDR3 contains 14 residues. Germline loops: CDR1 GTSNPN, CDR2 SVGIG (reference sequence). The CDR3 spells CAWSYRVGNTEAFF. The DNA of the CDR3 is TGTGCCTGGAGCTACAGGGTGGGGAACACTGAAGCTTTCTTT.

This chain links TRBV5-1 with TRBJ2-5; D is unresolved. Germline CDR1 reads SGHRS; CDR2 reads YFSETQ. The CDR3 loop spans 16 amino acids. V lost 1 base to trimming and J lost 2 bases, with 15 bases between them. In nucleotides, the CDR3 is TGCGCCAGCAGCTTGAAGGGCGCCCAGGTGCAAGAGACCCAGTACTTC. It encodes CASSLKGAQVQETQYF.

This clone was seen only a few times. The CDR3 here is CASTSHGTLEGETQYF. The CDR3, as DNA: TGTGCCAGCACCTCGCACGGGACGCTGGAGGGAGAGACCCAGTACTTC. This chain uses TRBV5-5 with TRBJ2-5, with D possibly TRBD2 on 6 matching bases. This CDR3 region has 16 residues. V lost 6 bases to trimming and J lost 4 bases, with 22 bases between them. The germline gives CDR1 SGHKS, CDR2 YYEKEE (reference sequence).

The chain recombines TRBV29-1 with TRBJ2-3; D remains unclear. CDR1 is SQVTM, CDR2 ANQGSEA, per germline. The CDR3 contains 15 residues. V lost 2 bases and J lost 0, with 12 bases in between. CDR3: CSVEKVGSSTDTQYF. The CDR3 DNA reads TGCAGCGTTGAAAAGGTCGGATCAAGCACAGATACGCAGTATTTT.

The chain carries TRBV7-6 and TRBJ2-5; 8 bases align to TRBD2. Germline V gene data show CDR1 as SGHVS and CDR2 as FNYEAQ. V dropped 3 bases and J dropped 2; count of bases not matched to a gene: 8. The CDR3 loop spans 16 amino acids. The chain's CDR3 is CASSLRGSGGQETQYF. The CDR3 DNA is TGTGCCAGCAGCTTGCGTGGCAGCGGGGGACAAGAGACCCAGTACTTC.

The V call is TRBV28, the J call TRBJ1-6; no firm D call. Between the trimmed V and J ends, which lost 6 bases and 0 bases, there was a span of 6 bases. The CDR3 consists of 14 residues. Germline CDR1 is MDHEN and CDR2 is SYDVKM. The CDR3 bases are TGTGCCAGCAGGGAGAGCTCCTATAATTCACCCCTCCACTTT. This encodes CASRESSYNSPLHF.

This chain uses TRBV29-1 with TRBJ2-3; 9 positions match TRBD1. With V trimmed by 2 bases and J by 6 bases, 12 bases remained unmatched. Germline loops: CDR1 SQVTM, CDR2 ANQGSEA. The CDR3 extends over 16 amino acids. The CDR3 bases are TGCAGCGTTGAATTTCCGGGACAGGGCCTGCTCGATACGCAGTATTTT. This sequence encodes CSVEFPGQGLLDTQYF.

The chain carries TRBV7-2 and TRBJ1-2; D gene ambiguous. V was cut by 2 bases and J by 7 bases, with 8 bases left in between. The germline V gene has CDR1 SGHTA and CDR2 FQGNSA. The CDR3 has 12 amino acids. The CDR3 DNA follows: TGTGCCAGCAGCTTAAGGCATTCTGGCTACACCTTC. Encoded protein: CASSLRHSGYTF.

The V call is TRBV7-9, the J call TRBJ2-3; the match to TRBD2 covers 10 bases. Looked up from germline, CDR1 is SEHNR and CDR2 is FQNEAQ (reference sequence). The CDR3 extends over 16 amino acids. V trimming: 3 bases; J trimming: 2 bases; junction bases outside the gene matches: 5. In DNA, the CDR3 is TGTGCCAGCAGCTTGCCTAGCGGGGGTTTCACAGATACGCAGTATTTT. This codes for CASSLPSGGFTDTQYF. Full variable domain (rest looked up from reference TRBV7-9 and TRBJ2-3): DTGVSQNPRHKITKRGQNVTFRCDPISEHNRLYWYRQTLGQGPEFLTYFQNEAQLEKSRLLSDRFSAERPKGSFSTLEIQRTEQGDSAMYLCASSLPSGGFTDTQYFGPGTRLTVL.

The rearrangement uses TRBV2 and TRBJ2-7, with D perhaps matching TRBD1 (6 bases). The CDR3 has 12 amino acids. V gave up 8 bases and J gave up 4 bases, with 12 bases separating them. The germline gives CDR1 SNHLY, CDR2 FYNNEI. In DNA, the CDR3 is TGTGCCAGCGGAGAACAGGGTTACGAGCAGTACTTC. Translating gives CASGEQGYEQYF.

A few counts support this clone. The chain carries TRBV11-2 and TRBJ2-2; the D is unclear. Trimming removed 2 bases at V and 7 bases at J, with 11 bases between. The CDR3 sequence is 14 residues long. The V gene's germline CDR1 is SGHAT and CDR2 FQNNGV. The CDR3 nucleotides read TGTGCCAGCAGCTTATCGGTTACCGACGGGGAGCTGTTTTTT. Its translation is CASSLSVTDGELFF.

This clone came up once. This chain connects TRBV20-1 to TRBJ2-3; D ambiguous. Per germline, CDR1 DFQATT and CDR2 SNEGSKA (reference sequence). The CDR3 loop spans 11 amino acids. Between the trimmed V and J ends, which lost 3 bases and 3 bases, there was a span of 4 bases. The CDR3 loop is CSARGTDTQYF. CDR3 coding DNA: TGCAGTGCTAGGGGGACAGATACGCAGTATTTT.

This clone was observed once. CDR3 region: CASSVDGGNTGELFF. The DNA for the CDR3 is TGTGCCAGCAGCGTAGATGGAGGGAACACCGGGGAGCTGTTTTTT. The rearrangement links TRBV9 to TRBJ2-2, with D possibly being TRBD2 (5 bases). The CDR3 is made up of 15 amino acids. The V end lost 0 bases, the J end lost 1 base, and 7 bases lay between the germline ends. CDR1 and CDR2 (germline): SGDLS, YYNGEE. The variable domain in full, with the rest retrieved from reference TRBV9 and TRBJ2-2, is DSGVTQTPKHLITATGQRVTLRCSPRSGDLSVYWYQQSLDQGLQFLIQYYNGEERAKGNILERFSAQQFPDLHSELNLSSLELGDSALYFCASSVDGGNTGELFFGEGSRLTVL.

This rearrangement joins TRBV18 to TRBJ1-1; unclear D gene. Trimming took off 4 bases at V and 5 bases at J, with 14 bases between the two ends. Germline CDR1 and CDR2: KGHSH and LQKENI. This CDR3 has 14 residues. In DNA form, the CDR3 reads TGTGCCAGCTCACAGGACCGGGGTTGGACTGAAGCTTTCTTT. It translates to CASSQDRGWTEAFF.

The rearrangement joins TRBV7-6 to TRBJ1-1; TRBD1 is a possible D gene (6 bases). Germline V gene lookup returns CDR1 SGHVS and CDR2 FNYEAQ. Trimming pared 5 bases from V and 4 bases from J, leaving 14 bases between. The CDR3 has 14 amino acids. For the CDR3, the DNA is TGTGCCAGCAGCAGACACCGCAGGGGCACTGAAGCTTTCTTT. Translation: CASSRHRRGTEAFF.

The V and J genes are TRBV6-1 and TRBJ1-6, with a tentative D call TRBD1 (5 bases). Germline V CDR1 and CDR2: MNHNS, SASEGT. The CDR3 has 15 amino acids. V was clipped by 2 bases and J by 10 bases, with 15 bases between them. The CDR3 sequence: CASSERGQGGSPLHF. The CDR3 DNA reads TGTGCCAGCAGTGAACGCGGCCAGGGCGGATCACCCCTCCACTTT.

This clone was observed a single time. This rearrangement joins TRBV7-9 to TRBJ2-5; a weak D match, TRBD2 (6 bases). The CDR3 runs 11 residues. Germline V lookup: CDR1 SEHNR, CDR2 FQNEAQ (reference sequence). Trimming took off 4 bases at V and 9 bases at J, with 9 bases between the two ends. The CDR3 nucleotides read TGTGCCAGCAGCTCGAGGGAGGCCCAGTACTTC. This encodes CASSSREAQYF.

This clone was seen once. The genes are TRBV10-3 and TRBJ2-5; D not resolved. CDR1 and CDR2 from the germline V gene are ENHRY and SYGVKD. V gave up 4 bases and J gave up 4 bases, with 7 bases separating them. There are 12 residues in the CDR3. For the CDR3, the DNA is TGTGCCATCAGTGGATCGGGAGAGACCCAGTACTTC. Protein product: CAISGSGETQYF.

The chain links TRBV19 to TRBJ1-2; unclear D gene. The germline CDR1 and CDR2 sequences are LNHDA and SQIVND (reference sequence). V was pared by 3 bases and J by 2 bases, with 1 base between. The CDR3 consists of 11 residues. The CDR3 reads CASSINYGYTF. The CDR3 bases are TGTGCCAGTAGTATCAACTATGGCTACACCTTC. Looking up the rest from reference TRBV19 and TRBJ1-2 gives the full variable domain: DGGITQSPKYLFRKEGQNVTLSCEQNLNHDAMYWYRQDPGQGLRLIYYSQIVNDFQKGDIAEGYSVSREKKESFPLTVTSAQKNPTAFYLCASSINYGYTFGSGTRLTVV.

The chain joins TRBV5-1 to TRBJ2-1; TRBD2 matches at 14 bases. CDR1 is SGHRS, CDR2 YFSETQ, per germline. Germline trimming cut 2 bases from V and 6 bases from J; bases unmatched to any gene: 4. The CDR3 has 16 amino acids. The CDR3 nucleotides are TGCGCCAGCAGCTTCGGACTAGCGGGGGGCCTCAATGAGCAGTTCTTC. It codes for CASSFGLAGGLNEQFF.

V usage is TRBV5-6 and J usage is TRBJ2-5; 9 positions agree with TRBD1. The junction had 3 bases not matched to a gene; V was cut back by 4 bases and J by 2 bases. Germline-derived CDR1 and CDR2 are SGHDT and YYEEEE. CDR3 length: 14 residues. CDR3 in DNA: TGTGCCAGCAGCACCGGACAGGGGCAAGAGACCCAGTACTTC. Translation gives CASSTGQGQETQYF.

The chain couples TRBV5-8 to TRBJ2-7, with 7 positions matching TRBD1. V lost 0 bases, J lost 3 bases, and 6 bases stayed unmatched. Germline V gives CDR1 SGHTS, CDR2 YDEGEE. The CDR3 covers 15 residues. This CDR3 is CASSLVPTGVYEQYF. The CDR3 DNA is TGTGCCAGCAGCTTGGTTCCAACAGGGGTCTACGAGCAGTACTTC.

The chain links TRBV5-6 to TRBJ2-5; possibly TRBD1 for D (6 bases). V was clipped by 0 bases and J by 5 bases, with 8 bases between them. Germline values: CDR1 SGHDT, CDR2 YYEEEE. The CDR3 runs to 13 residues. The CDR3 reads CASSLAGVETQYF. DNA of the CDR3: TGTGCCAGCAGCTTGGCAGGGGTCGAGACCCAGTACTTC.

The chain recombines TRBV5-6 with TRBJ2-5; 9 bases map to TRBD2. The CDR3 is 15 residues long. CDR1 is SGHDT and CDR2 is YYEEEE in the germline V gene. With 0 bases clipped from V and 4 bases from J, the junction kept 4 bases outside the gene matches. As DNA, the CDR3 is TGTGCCAGCAGCTTGGTGGCGGGGGGGAGAGAGACCCAGTACTTC. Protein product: CASSLVAGGRETQYF.

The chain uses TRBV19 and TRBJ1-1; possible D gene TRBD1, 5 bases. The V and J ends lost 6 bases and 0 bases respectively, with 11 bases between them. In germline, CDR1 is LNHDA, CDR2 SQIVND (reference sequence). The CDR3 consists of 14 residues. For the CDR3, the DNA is TGTGCCAGTAGCCGCAGGGACCTGAACACTGAAGCTTTCTTT. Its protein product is CASSRRDLNTEAFF.

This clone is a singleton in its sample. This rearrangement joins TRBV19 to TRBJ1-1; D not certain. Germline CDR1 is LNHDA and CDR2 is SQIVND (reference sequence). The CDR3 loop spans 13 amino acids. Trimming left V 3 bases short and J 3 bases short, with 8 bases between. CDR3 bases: TGTGCCAGTAGTATCGGGGATGACACTGAAGCTTTCTTT. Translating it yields CASSIGDDTEAFF.

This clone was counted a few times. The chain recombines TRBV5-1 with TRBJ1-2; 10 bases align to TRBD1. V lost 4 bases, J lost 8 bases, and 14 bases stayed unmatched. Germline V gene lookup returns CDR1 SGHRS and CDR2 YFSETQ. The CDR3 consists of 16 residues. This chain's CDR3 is CASSGGTGVTMGGYTF. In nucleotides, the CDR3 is TGCGCCAGCAGCGGGGGGACAGGGGTTACGATGGGAGGCTACACCTTC.

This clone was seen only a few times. The CDR3 reads CATSRGQGGETQYF. The CDR3 nucleotides are TGTGCCACCAGCAGAGGACAGGGAGGGGAGACCCAGTACTTC. The rearrangement joins TRBV15 to TRBJ2-5; either TRBD1 or TRBD2 may supply D (7 bases each). Germline CDR1 LNHNV, CDR2 YYDKDF (reference sequence). The CDR3 runs 14 residues. V dropped 1 base and J dropped 5 bases, with 11 bases sitting between them.

The CDR3 protein is CASGQGRGYNEQFF. The CDR3 DNA reads as TGCGCCAGCGGGCAGGGACGAGGCTACAATGAGCAGTTCTTC. V and J are TRBV10-2 and TRBJ2-1; D assignment may be TRBD1 or TRBD2 (5 bases each). CDR1 WSHSY and CDR2 SAAADI come from the germline V gene. The CDR3 has 14 amino acids. V was cut by 8 bases and J by 3 bases, with 14 bases left in between.

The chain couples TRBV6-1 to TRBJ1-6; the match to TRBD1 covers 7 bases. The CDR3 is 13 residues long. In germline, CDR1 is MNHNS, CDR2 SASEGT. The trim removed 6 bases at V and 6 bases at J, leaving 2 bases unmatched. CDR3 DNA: TGTGCCAGCAGGGGGACAGTTAATTCACCCCTCCACTTT. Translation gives CASRGTVNSPLHF.

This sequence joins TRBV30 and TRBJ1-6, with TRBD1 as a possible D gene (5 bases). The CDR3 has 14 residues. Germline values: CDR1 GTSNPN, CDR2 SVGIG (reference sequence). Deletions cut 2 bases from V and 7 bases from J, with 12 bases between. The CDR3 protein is CAWSLETENSPLHF. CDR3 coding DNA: TGTGCCTGGAGTCTCGAGACAGAAAATTCACCCCTCCACTTT.